Here is one T cell receptor (beta chain) with its context. This specimen comes from a study of blood T cell repertoires in COVID-19. The data were produced by immunoSEQ multiplex PCR, yet TCRdb's version contains in-frame clones alone and is incomplete. This table holds around 50,000 clones, approximately 86% found once. The V gene's germline CDR1 is SGHRS and CDR2 YFSETQ. The junction had 4 bases not matched to a gene; V was cut back by 4 bases and J by 7 bases. This CDR3 region has 14 residues. The clonotype comes from a man aged 60 to 75 with active or convalescent COVID-19. This chain joins TRBV5-1 and TRBJ1-6, with TRBD1 matching 8 bases. The specimen was peripheral blood. The CDR3 nucleotides are TGCGCCAGCAGCGTCGACAGGGGAAATTCACCCCTCCACTTT. Protein product: CASSVDRGNSPLHF.